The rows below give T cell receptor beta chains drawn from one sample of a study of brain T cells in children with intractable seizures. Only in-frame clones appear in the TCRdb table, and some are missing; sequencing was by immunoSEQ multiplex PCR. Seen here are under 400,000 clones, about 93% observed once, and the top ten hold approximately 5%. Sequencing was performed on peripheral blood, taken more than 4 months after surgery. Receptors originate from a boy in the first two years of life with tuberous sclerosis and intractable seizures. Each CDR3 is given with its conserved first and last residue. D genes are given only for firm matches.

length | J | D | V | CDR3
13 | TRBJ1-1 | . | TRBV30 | CAWSGIRGTEAFF
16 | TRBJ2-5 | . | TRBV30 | CAWSVLEAVQGGTQYF
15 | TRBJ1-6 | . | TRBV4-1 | CASSQLPGLNSPLHF
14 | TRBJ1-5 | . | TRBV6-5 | CASRKGGDNQPQHF
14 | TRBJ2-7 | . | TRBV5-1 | CASSLVAGDYEQYF
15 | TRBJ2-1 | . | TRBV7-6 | CASSPVGGGYNEQFF
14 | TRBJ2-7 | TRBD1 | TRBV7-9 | CASSLRDSSYEQYF
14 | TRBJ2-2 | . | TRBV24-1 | CATSDLGGTGELFF
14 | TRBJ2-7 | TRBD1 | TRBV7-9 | CASSLGDSYYEQYF
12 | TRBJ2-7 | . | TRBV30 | CAWSSTDYEQYF
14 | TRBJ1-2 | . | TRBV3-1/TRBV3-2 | CASSQGRQAYGYTF
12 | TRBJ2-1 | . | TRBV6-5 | CASSSTYNEQFF
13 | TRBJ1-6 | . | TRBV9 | CASSVGGGSPLHF
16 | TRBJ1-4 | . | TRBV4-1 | CASSRISGATNEKLFF
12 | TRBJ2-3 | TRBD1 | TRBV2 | CASRTGTDTQYF